These 9 T cell receptor beta chains share one sample of origin, sequenced in a study of T cell responses to AZD1222 COVID-19 vaccine. This table comes from immunoSEQ multiplex PCR, and its TCRdb copy is limited to in-frame clones, with some not included. The data show 70,000 to 95,000 clones, about 88% seen once. This material consisted of peripheral blood, taken 28 days after the second AZD1222 dose. The receptor set was obtained from an adult who received the AZD1222 COVID-19 vaccine.

The chain has TRBV6-5 and TRBJ2-2, with a tentative D call TRBD1 (6 bases). CDR3 size: 14 residues. Trimming took 8 bases from V and 5 from J, leaving 15 bases between them. From germline, CDR1 is MNHEY and CDR2 SVGAGI. CDR3 in amino acids: CASAYRVQTGELFF. CDR3 sequence (DNA): TGTGCCAGCGCCTACAGGGTTCAGACCGGGGAGCTGTTTTTT.

This chain joins TRBV19 and TRBJ1-1, with D tentatively TRBD1 (5 bases). This CDR3 has 17 amino acids. V gave up 7 bases and J gave up 0 bases, with 21 bases separating them. Germline V gives CDR1 LNHDA, CDR2 SQIVND (reference sequence). This CDR3 reads CASTLGLDSAVNTEAFF. The CDR3 nucleotides are TGTGCCAGTACCCTGGGGCTAGACAGCGCCGTGAACACTGAAGCTTTCTTT.

This clone was found a few times. This rearrangement joins TRBV5-8 to TRBJ1-5; TRBD1 matches 7 bases. CDR3 size: 17 residues. V was pared by 4 bases and J by 0 bases, with 10 bases of the junction left unmatched. The V gene's germline CDR1 is SGHTS and CDR2 YDEGEE. In DNA form, the CDR3 reads TGTGCCAGCAGCGCCGGGACAGTGCACGATAGCAATCAGCCCCAGCATTTT. This encodes CASSAGTVHDSNQPQHF.

V is TRBV6-5 and J is TRBJ1-5, with D tentatively TRBD1 (5 bases). CDR3 length equals 15 residues. CDR1 and CDR2 from the germline V gene are MNHEY and SVGAGI. The V gene lost 6 bases and the J gene lost 0 bases, with 12 bases spanning the gap. The CDR3 sequence is CASRHSRGSNQPQHF. The DNA for the CDR3 is TGTGCCAGCAGACACTCAAGGGGTAGCAATCAGCCCCAGCATTTT.

This chain links TRBV5-1 with TRBJ1-1; the D is unclear. CDR1 SGHRS and CDR2 YFSETQ come from the germline V gene. The germline V and J ends were trimmed by 0 bases and 3 bases, with 9 bases remaining between them. This CDR3 contains 14 residues. CDR3 DNA sequence: TGCGCCAGCAGCTTGGGTGAGGATTACACTGAAGCTTTCTTT. Translation: CASSLGEDYTEAFF.

The chain combines TRBV30 with TRBJ1-2; D is ambiguous. Germline V gene lookup returns CDR1 GTSNPN and CDR2 SVGIG (reference sequence). The length of the CDR3 is 11 residues. Deletions cut 3 bases from V and 8 bases from J, with 10 bases between. The CDR3, as DNA: TGTGCCTGGAGCCTAAGGGTCGGCTACACCTTC. Translated, it gives CAWSLRVGYTF. Filled out from reference TRBV30 and TRBJ1-2, the complete variable domain reads SQTIHQWPATLVQPVGSPLSLECTVEGTSNPNLYWYRQAAGRGLQLLFYSVGIGQISSEVPQNLSASRPQDRQFILSSKKLLLSDSGFYLCAWSLRVGYTFGSGTRLTVV.

This CDR3 is CAISELGQSTEAFF. CDR3 bases: TGTGCCATCAGTGAATTAGGGCAGAGCACTGAAGCTTTCTTT. The chain joins TRBV10-3 to TRBJ1-1; D is undetermined. Germline V gene data show CDR1 as ENHRY and CDR2 as SYGVKD. The V and J ends lost 3 bases and 4 bases respectively, with 12 bases between them. The CDR3 has 14 amino acids.

V usage is TRBV2 and J usage is TRBJ1-4; D not resolved. The CDR3 has 14 residues. Germline V gene lookup returns CDR1 SNHLY and CDR2 FYNNEI. The V and J ends lost 1 base and 8 bases respectively, with 11 bases between them. CDR3 amino acids: CASSEGQLGEKLFF. As DNA, the CDR3 is TGTGCCAGCAGTGAAGGGCAGCTGGGGGAAAAACTGTTTTTT.

The chain has TRBV6-5 and TRBJ2-1; D perhaps matches TRBD2 (5 bases). With 6 bases removed from V and 3 bases from J, the gap between germline ends came to 6 bases. CDR1 MNHEY and CDR2 SVGAGI come from the germline V gene. The CDR3 runs to 12 residues. The chain's CDR3 is CASSRDYNEQFF. CDR3 nucleotides: TGTGCCAGCAGCCGGGACTACAATGAGCAGTTCTTC.